The entry that follows covers one T cell receptor beta chain sequence. Its specificity is unknown. Trimming took 4 bases from V and 8 from J; bases not matched to a gene: 6. Germline V gene lookup returns CDR1 KGHDR and CDR2 SFDVKD. CDR3 length equals 16 residues. These data belong to a study of Ad26.COV2.S vaccination and SARS-CoV-2 variants. Study context: The study gave Ad26.COV2.S intramuscularly, once or twice 56 days apart.

Documented treatment: 19 received Ad26.COV2.S at low or high dose, single or two shots; roughly five received placebo; per-sample allocation not given. All samples were drawn on day 63, counting from the first vaccine or placebo injection. It was an adult aged 18-55 years in Boston who was the donor. The study, taken as a whole, reports: Total T cell responses were possibly underestimated by TCR breadth and depth analyses. Compared with placebo recipients, vaccine recipients had higher spike-specific TCR breadth.

Data came from immunoSEQ multiplex PCR; TCRdb stores just in-frame clones and leaves some out. Of roughly 240,000 clones listed, around nine tenths were seen once; the top ten hold over 8.5%. This receptor was taken from a person aged 18 to 59 who received the Ad26.COV2.S COVID-19 vaccine or a placebo. J is TRBJ2-1 and V is TRBV24-1; TRBD2 aligns across 14 bases. The sequences come from peripheral blood, collected in a trial of Ad26.COV2.S vaccine versus placebo. The CDR3 loop is CATSEGTSGSGDEQFF. DNA of the CDR3: TGTGCCACCAGTGAGGGGACTAGCGGGAGTGGGGATGAGCAGTTCTTC.